This entry concerns a single T cell receptor beta chain. No antigen is known for it. The data were taken from a study of OX40 agonist ivuxolimab in advanced cancers. Study results and limitations: Among expanded peripheral T cells, antigen specificity went undetermined.

Libraries were prepared by immunoSEQ multiplex PCR; TCRdb keeps only in-frame clonotypes and omits some of them. The sample includes tens of thousands of clones, around three quarters of them seen just once. Systemic immunosuppression or a history of autoimmune disease excluded patients. Germline CDR1 and CDR2: MNHNS and SASEGT. This CDR3 contains 17 residues. The ends were cut back, 1 base at V and 4 bases at J, with 19 bases in the middle. The chain is built from TRBV6-1 and TRBJ1-2; the D gene is possibly TRBD1 (5 bases). The sample was CD4+ or CD8+ T cells sorted from blood, taken in a trial of the OX40 agonist ivuxolimab. This TCR came from an adult with an advanced solid tumor such as melanoma, head and neck, liver or kidney cancer. CDR3 bases: TGTGCCAGCAGTGAAGTATTCCAGGTGAGGGGAAGCTATGGCTACACCTTC. This sequence encodes CASSEVFQVRGSYGYTF.